The clone carrying this TCR beta chain was observed a few times. The data derive from a study of cytotoxic CD8 clonotypes in ibrutinib-treated CLL. About the study: The group held under twelve relapsed/refractory and around 15 treatment-naive patients, with roughly 17 IGHV unmutated. Samples yielded averages of 200,000 to 300,000 productive templates and 75,000 to 95,000 productive rearrangements.

Method: immunoSEQ multiplex PCR; TCRdb's copy keeps in-frame clones and lacks some. The sample carries some 200,000 clones, more than 70% recorded once. Germline values: CDR1 MNHNY, CDR2 SVGAGI (reference sequence). The CDR3 spans 14 residues. V was cut by 3 bases and J by 7 bases, with 12 bases left in between. The rearrangement joins TRBV6-6 to TRBJ2-2; weak D call: TRBD2 (5 bases). The TCR comes from a human donor with chronic lymphocytic leukemia. Sequenced material: PBMCs, taken after 12 months of ibrutinib treatment. The chain's CDR3 is CASSYWRSGGELFF. CDR3 bases: TGTGCCAGCAGTTATTGGAGGTCCGGCGGGGAGCTGTTTTTT.